These 27 T cell receptor beta chains originate from one sample sequenced in a study of T-cell memory formation after mild COVID-19. A single record per CDR3 protein comes from TCRdb applying MiXCR to the 5' RACE reads. The data hold a few hundred thousand distinct CDR3 sequences, with over 9.5% observed a single time. The source material was PBMCs or a T cell subset sorted from them (not recorded which). These receptors were obtained from a man younger than 35 who had mild COVID-19 (a few samples of this study predate the infection). Cell type and time point are not known.

V gene TRBV5-6 combines with J gene TRBJ1-4, with unresolved D. The CDR3 has 13 amino acids. V was pared by 0 bases and J by 8 bases, with 8 bases between. In germline, CDR1 is SGHDT, CDR2 YYEEEE. The CDR3 DNA is TGTGCCAGCAGCTTGGCCGGGGAGGAAAAACTGTTTTTT. Protein product: CASSLAGEEKLFF.

The chain recombines TRBV3-1 with TRBJ1-1; 9 positions agree with TRBD1. The CDR3 covers 14 residues. CDR1 LGHDT and CDR2 YNNKEL come from the germline V gene (reference sequence). V lost 3 bases and J lost 5; bases outside the gene matches: 4. The CDR3 DNA reads TGTGCCAGCAGCCAGGGGACAGGGCCAACTGAAGCTTTCTTT. Residues: CASSQGTGPTEAFF.

Many counts were recorded for this clonotype. The V and J genes are TRBV7-9 and TRBJ1-4, with D possibly matching TRBD1 (6 bases). The length of the CDR3 is 13 residues. V dropped 3 bases and J dropped 8 bases, with 10 bases sitting between them. CDR1 is SEHNR and CDR2 is FQNEAQ in the germline V gene (reference sequence). The CDR3 region is CASSFRGGEKLFF. CDR3 DNA sequence: TGTGCCAGCAGCTTCAGGGGAGGAGAAAAACTGTTTTTT.

The rearrangement uses TRBV20-1 and TRBJ2-3; 8 bases align to TRBD2. The junction had 5 bases not matched to a gene; V was cut back by 4 bases and J by 2 bases. CDR3 size: 14 residues. Germline V lookup: CDR1 DFQATT, CDR2 SNEGSKA (reference sequence). CDR3 region: CSATVGLATDTQYF. For the CDR3, the DNA is TGCAGTGCTACAGTCGGACTAGCCACAGATACGCAGTATTTT.

This clonotype was counted at least ten times. The chain recombines TRBV7-2 with TRBJ2-5, with 9 bases identical to TRBD1. The ends lost 2 bases at V and 5 bases at J; junction bases unmatched: 6. CDR1 SGHTA and CDR2 FQGNSA come from the germline V gene. The CDR3 totals 15 residues. As DNA, the CDR3 is TGTGCCAGCAGCTTAAGAACAGGGGGCCCGGAGACCCAGTACTTC. As protein: CASSLRTGGPETQYF.

The chain carries TRBV7-2 and TRBJ2-7, with 11 bases aligning to TRBD2. Germline lookup yields CDR1 SGHTA and CDR2 FQGNSA. With 6 bases clipped from V and 0 bases from J, the junction kept 4 bases outside the gene matches. The CDR3 sequence is 15 residues long. The CDR3 DNA is TGTGCCAGCAGACGCGGGACTAGCGGCTCCTACGAGCAGTACTTC. Residues: CASRRGTSGSYEQYF.

This clonotype was recorded a few times. The chain uses TRBV20-1 and TRBJ1-4, with 7 bases matching TRBD1. The ends lost 3 bases at V and 1 base at J; junction bases unmatched: 8. In germline, CDR1 is DFQATT, CDR2 SNEGSKA (reference sequence). CDR3 length: 16 residues. The CDR3 region has the DNA TGCAGTGCTAGTGACAGGGTGGGAAGAACTAATGAAAAACTGTTTTTT. This gives the protein CSASDRVGRTNEKLFF.

The chain combines TRBV3-1 with TRBJ2-1; a possible D gene is TRBD1 (5 bases). Trimming shortened V by 4 bases and J by 1 base, and 8 bases separated the two germline ends. The CDR3 runs 14 residues. From germline, CDR1 is LGHDT and CDR2 YNNKEL (reference sequence). The CDR3 nucleotides read TGTGCCAGCAGCCGTGACAGATCCTACAATGAGCAGTTCTTC. It translates to CASSRDRSYNEQFF.

In its sample, this clonotype was seen many times. The rearrangement uses TRBV4-1 and TRBJ1-1, with 7 bases aligning to TRBD1. Germline V CDR1 and CDR2: MGHRA, YSYEKL. V gave up 5 bases and J gave up 7 bases; unmatched junction bases: 13. This CDR3 region has 15 residues. CDR3: CASSFGTAEDGEAFF. The CDR3 nucleotides read TGCGCCAGCAGCTTTGGGACAGCGGAGGATGGTGAAGCTTTCTTT.

This clonotype was observed a handful of times. V and J are TRBV28 and TRBJ2-3; 9 bases are shared with TRBD2. The CDR3 is made up of 14 amino acids. J lost 2 bases, V lost 6 bases, and 3 bases had no gene match. CDR1 and CDR2 from the germline V gene are MDHEN and SYDVKM. DNA for the CDR3: TGTGCCAGCAGACCTAGCGGGGACACAGATACGCAGTATTTT. Residues: CASRPSGDTDTQYF. Based on the CDR3 plus reference TRBV28 and TRBJ2-3, the full variable domain is DVKVTQSSRYLVKRTGEKVFLECVQDMDHENMFWYRQDPGLGLRLIYFSYDVKMKEKGDIPEGYSVSREKKERFSLILESASTNQTSMYLCASRPSGDTDTQYFGPGTRLTVL.

The chain combines TRBV21-1 with TRBJ2-2; TRBD1 is the table's D call and was not checked against the DNA. TRBV21-1 is a recognized pseudogene. The CDR3 consists of 15 residues. CDR3 in amino acids: CATPLGTGPSGELFF. In DNA form, the CDR3 reads TGTGCCACTCCCTTAGGGACAGGTCCTTCCGGGGAGCTGTTTTTT.

This clonotype was seen ten or more times. This rearrangement joins TRBV5-1 to TRBJ2-7, with 7 positions matching TRBD2. Germline V gene data show CDR1 as SGHRS and CDR2 as YFSETQ. This CDR3 is 14 amino acids long. Unmatched junction bases numbered 3, after V lost 0 bases and J lost 3 bases. The chain's CDR3 is CASSLALADYEQYF. The CDR3 DNA reads as TGCGCCAGCAGCTTGGCCCTAGCGGACTACGAGCAGTACTTC.

The sample holds many counts of this clonotype. V gene TRBV10-3 combines with J gene TRBJ2-1; TRBD2 matches 14 bases. Germline V gene lookup returns CDR1 ENHRY and CDR2 SYGVKD. V lost 4 bases, J lost 9 bases, and 8 bases stayed unmatched. There are 16 residues in the CDR3. The CDR3 is CAISGGTGLAGGEQFF. In DNA form, the CDR3 reads TGTGCCATCAGTGGGGGCACAGGACTAGCGGGAGGTGAGCAGTTCTTC.

V gene TRBV28 combines with J gene TRBJ1-4; TRBD1 aligns across 8 bases. Germline V gene sequence: CDR1 MDHEN, CDR2 SYDVKM. V dropped 5 bases and J dropped 11; count of bases not matched to a gene: 10. This CDR3 spans 14 amino acids. CDR3 bases: TGTGCCAGCAGTATCGACAGGGGATCAGCCAAACTGTTTTTT. Translation: CASSIDRGSAKLFF.

V gene TRBV12-3 or TRBV12-4 combines with J gene TRBJ1-1; D ambiguous. CDR3 length equals 12 residues. V lost 6 bases and J 0 bases, leaving 5 bases between the germline ends. The DNA of the CDR3 is TGTGCCAGCAGGGCTTTGAACACTGAAGCTTTCTTT. This encodes CASRALNTEAFF.

This clonotype was counted between two and nine times. This chain connects TRBV5-1 to TRBJ2-1, with D possibly matching TRBD1 (6 bases). The V and J ends lost 0 bases and 4 bases respectively, with 8 bases between them. Germline loops: CDR1 SGHRS, CDR2 YFSETQ. The CDR3 is 14 amino acids. In DNA, the CDR3 is TGCGCCAGCAGCTTGGACAGGGAATACAATGAGCAGTTCTTC. It is translated as CASSLDREYNEQFF.

This clonotype has just a few counts. This sequence joins TRBV18 and TRBJ2-3; D is unresolved. The germline V and J ends were trimmed by 6 bases and 2 bases, with 12 bases remaining between them. This CDR3 is 14 amino acids long. Germline V CDR1 and CDR2: KGHSH, LQKENI. The CDR3 region is CASSRSINTDTQYF. As DNA, the CDR3 is TGTGCCAGCTCCCGGTCCATTAACACAGATACGCAGTATTTT.

This clonotype has at least ten counts. The CDR3 DNA sequence: TGCGCCAGCAGCTTGCTCGGCAGGGGGGACACTGAAGCTTTCTTT. Its protein product is CASSLLGRGDTEAFF. V is TRBV5-1 and J is TRBJ1-1; 7 bases fit TRBD1. The CDR3 totals 15 residues. J was trimmed by 3 bases and V by 1 base; bases with no gene match: 6. Germline CDR1 reads SGHRS; CDR2 reads YFSETQ.

V gene TRBV4-2 combines with J gene TRBJ1-1, with D perhaps matching TRBD1 (6 bases). Germline loops: CDR1 LGHNA, CDR2 YNFKEQ. This CDR3 contains 15 residues. V lost 1 base and J lost 4, with 13 bases in between. The CDR3 reads CASSQGHLGGTEAFF. CDR3 nucleotides: TGTGCCAGCAGCCAAGGTCACCTAGGGGGCACTGAAGCTTTCTTT.

The chain couples TRBV6-2 or TRBV6-3 to TRBJ2-5, with TRBD1 matching over 9 bases. The CDR3 length is 15 residues. The J segment lost 7 bases and the V segment lost 0 bases, leaving 6 bases of the junction unmatched. Germline CDR1 reads MNHEY; CDR2 reads SVGEGT. CDR3 coding DNA: TGTGCCAGCAGTTACTCGAGGGGGACAGGGAGGACCCAGTACTTC. Translated, it gives CASSYSRGTGRTQYF.

The rearrangement joins TRBV27 to TRBJ2-7; D unresolved. V dropped 8 bases and J dropped 3 bases, with 11 bases sitting between them. Germline V gives CDR1 MNHEY, CDR2 SMNVEV (reference sequence). CDR3 length: 12 amino acids. Written as DNA, the CDR3 is TGTGCCAGCCCGGCGCACTTCTACGAGCAGTACGTC. Encoded protein: CASPAHFYEQYV.

This clonotype was picked up a small number of times. The chain links TRBV6-6 to TRBJ1-2; TRBD1 is a possible D gene (6 bases). This CDR3 spans 14 amino acids. The V end lost 7 bases, the J end lost 4 bases, and 16 bases lay between the germline ends. The germline V gene has CDR1 MNHNY and CDR2 SVGAGI (reference sequence). The CDR3 nucleotides are TGTGCCAGCACCTGGGGGGCGGCTTTCTATGGCTACACCTTC. This codes for CASTWGAAFYGYTF.

The V gene is TRBV11-1, the J gene TRBJ1-2; D gene ambiguous. Germline V lookup: CDR1 SGHAT, CDR2 FQDESV (reference sequence). CDR3 size: 12 residues. V lost 5 bases, J lost 13 bases, and 17 bases lay in between. The CDR3 coding sequence is TGTGCCAGCAGCCTCGTGTCCGGTCGGGCCACCTTC. Translated: CASSLVSGRATF.

This clonotype has a handful of counts. The genes are TRBV7-9 and TRBJ1-2; 9 bases fit TRBD1. J gave up 1 base and V 1 base, and 4 bases lay outside the gene matches. The CDR3 contains 16 residues. Germline-derived CDR1 and CDR2 are SEHNR and FQNEAQ (reference sequence). The CDR3 DNA follows: TGTGCCAGCAGCTTAGAGCCGGGACAGGGTAACTATGGCTACACCTTC. Protein: CASSLEPGQGNYGYTF.

This clonotype was seen more than once but under ten times. This chain joins TRBV4-3 and TRBJ2-7; no clear D. This CDR3 has 15 amino acids. Trimming removed 1 base at V and 7 bases at J, with 17 bases between. Per germline, CDR1 LGHNA and CDR2 YSLEER. This CDR3 reads CASSQVLRTHQEQYF. The CDR3 coding sequence is TGCGCCAGCAGCCAAGTATTGAGGACCCATCAGGAGCAGTACTTC.

This clonotype was observed a few times. The V gene is TRBV5-1, the J gene TRBJ2-2; 7 bases agree with TRBD1. The V gene end was trimmed by 0 bases and the J gene end by 6 bases; junction bases not matched to a gene: 8. Germline CDR1 reads SGHRS; CDR2 reads YFSETQ. CDR3 length: 16 residues. This chain's CDR3 is CASSLAPGGNSGELFF. For the CDR3, the DNA is TGCGCCAGCAGCTTGGCCCCAGGGGGAAATTCCGGGGAGCTGTTTTTT.

V usage is TRBV5-1 and J usage is TRBJ2-7, with D possibly TRBD2 on 6 matching bases. Trimming shortened V by 0 bases and J by 5 bases, and 15 bases separated the two germline ends. Germline values: CDR1 SGHRS, CDR2 YFSETQ. CDR3 size: 15 residues. The CDR3 region has the DNA TGCGCCAGCAGCTTGGAAGGGCTGGGGGGAGACGAGCAGTACTTC. It encodes CASSLEGLGGDEQYF.